This T cell receptor (beta chain) is from a study of somatic mutations in cytotoxic T cells in rheumatoid arthritis. Findings and caveats of the study: Measured CD8+ T-cell clonality, a value compared between rheumatoid arthritis patients and age-matched healthy controls, did not differ significantly.

After CD4+ and CD8+ cells were isolated by positive magnetic bead selection, their purity was checked by flow cytometry. In regard to this clone: The target antigen is unknown.

This CDR3 is 15 amino acids long. Germline V gene lookup returns CDR1 SGHTA and CDR2 FQGTGA. With V trimmed by 3 bases and J by 1 base, 5 bases remained unmatched. Some clones are missing from TCRdb's copy, which holds only in-frame ones; the method was immunoSEQ multiplex PCR. The data hold 15,000 to 20,000 clones, with roughly four fifths observed a single time. This chain connects TRBV7-3 to TRBJ1-1; 7 nucleotides match TRBD1. This TCR derives from a woman aged 45 to 65 in good health. Sequencing used CD8+ T cells sorted from blood. Written as DNA, the CDR3 is TGTGCCAGCAGCTTCACTCACAGGGGGAACACTGAAGCTTTCTTT. Protein: CASSFTHRGNTEAFF.